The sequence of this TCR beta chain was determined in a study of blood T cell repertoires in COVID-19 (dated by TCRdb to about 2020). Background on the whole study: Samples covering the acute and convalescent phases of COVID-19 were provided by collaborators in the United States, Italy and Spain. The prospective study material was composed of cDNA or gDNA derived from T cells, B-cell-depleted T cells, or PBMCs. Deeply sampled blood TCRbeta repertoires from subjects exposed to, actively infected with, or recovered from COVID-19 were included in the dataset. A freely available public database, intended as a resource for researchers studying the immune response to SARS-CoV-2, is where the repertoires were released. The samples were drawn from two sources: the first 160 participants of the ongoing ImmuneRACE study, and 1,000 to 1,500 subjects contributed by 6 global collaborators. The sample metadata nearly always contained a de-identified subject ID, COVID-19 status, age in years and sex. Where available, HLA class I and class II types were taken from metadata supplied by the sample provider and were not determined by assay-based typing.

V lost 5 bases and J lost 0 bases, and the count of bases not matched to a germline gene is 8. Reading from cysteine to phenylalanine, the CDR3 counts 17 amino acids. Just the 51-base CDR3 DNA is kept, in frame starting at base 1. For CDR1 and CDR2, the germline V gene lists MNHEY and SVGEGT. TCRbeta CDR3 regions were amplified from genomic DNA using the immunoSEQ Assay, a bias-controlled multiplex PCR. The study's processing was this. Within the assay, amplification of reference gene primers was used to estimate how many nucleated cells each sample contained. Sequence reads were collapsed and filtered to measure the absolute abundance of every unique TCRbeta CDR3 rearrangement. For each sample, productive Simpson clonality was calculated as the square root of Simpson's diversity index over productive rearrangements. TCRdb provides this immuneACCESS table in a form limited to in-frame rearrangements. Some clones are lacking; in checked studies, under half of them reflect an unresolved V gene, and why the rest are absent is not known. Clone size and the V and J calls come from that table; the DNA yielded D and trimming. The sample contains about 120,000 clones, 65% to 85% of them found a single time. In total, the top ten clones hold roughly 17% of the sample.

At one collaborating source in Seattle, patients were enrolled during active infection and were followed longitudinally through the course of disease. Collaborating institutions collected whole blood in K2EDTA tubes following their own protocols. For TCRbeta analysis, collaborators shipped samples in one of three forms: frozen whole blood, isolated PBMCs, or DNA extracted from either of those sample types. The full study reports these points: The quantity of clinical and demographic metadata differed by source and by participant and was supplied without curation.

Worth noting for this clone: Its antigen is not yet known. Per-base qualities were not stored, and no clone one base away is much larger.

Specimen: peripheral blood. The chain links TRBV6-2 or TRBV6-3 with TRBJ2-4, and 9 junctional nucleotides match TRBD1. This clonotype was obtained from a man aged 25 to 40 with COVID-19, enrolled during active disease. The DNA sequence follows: TGTGCCAGCAGTGACTACAGGGGGCTGCTAGCCAAAAACATTCAGTACTTC. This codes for CASSDYRGLLAKNIQYF.